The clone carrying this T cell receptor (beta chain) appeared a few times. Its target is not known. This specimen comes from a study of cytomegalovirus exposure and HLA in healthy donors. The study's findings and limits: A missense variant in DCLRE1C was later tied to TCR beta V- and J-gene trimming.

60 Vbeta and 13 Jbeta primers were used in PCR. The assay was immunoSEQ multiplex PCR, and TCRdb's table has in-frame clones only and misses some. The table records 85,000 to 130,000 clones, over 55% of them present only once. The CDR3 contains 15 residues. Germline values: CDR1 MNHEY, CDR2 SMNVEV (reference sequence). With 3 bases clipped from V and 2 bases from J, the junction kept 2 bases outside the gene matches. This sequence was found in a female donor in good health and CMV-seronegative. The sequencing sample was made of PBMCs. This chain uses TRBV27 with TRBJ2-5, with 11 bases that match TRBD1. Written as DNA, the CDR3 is TGTGCCAGCAGTTTCGGGACAGGGGGTCAAGAGACCCAGTACTTC. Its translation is CASSFGTGGQETQYF.